The 29 T cell receptor beta chains below come from one sample, sequenced in a study of blood T cell repertoires in COVID-19. The data were produced by immunoSEQ multiplex PCR, yet TCRdb's version contains in-frame clones alone and is incomplete. The profile shows under 100,000 clones, about 80% of them singletons. Sequenced input: peripheral blood. The receptors originated from a woman between 35 and 50 years old with active or convalescent COVID-19.

The chain links TRBV4-1 to TRBJ1-5; 7 bases align to TRBD1. Losses at the gene ends were 0 bases for V and 6 bases for J; bases not matched to a gene: 5. Germline CDR1 and CDR2: MGHRA and YSYEKL. This CDR3 has 15 residues. In DNA, the CDR3 is TGCGCCAGCAGCCAAGAAGTAGGGGGCGGTCAGCCCCAGCATTTT. Its translation: CASSQEVGGGQPQHF.

Here the CDR3 DNA reads TGTGCCAGCAGCCCGACAGGGACTGGCACTGAAGCTTTCTTT. Translated: CASSPTGTGTEAFF. The chain joins TRBV7-9 to TRBJ1-1; 7 nucleotides align to TRBD1. The junction had 7 bases not matched to a gene; V was cut back by 5 bases and J by 4 bases. The CDR3 runs 14 residues. Germline CDR1 SEHNR, CDR2 FQNEAQ (reference sequence).

V usage is TRBV3-1 (or the pseudogene TRBV3-2) and J usage is TRBJ1-4; tentatively, D is TRBD1 (6 bases). The ends were cut back, 4 bases at V and 0 bases at J, with 21 bases in the middle. Germline V gives CDR1 LGHDT, CDR2 YNNKEL (reference sequence). The CDR3 totals 19 residues. CDR3 in amino acids: CASSLKKDRINATNEKLFF. CDR3 in DNA: TGTGCCAGCAGCCTTAAAAAAGACAGGATAAACGCAACTAATGAAAAACTGTTTTTT.

The V call is TRBV4-1, the J call TRBJ2-5; D is possibly TRBD1 (6 bases). Trimming took off 1 base at V and 4 bases at J, with 13 bases between the two ends. CDR1 MGHRA and CDR2 YSYEKL come from the germline V gene. The CDR3 totals 15 residues. The CDR3 loop is CASSQGSGDRETQYF. Here the CDR3 DNA reads TGCGCCAGCAGCCAAGGGTCAGGGGATCGAGAGACCCAGTACTTC.

The CDR3 loop is CASSFSGRAGDTQYF. The CDR3 nucleotides are TGTGCCAGCAGCTTTAGCGGGAGGGCCGGTGATACGCAGTATTTT. V gene TRBV7-3 combines with J gene TRBJ2-3, with 11 bases fitting TRBD2. CDR1 and CDR2 from the germline V gene are SGHTA and FQGTGA. The V and J ends lost 3 bases and 6 bases, in that order; junction bases with no gene match: 5. The CDR3 loop spans 15 amino acids. Variable domain in full (rest from reference TRBV7-3 and TRBJ2-3): GAGVSQTPSNKVTEKGKYVELRCDPISGHTALYWYRQSLGQGPEFLIYFQGTGAADDSGLPNDRFFAVRPEGSVSTLKIQRTERGDSAVYLCASSFSGRAGDTQYFGPGTRLTVL.

This chain connects TRBV4-3 to TRBJ2-6, with a weak D call TRBD1 (6 bases). Germline V lookup: CDR1 LGHNA, CDR2 YSLEER. This CDR3 contains 18 residues. V was shortened by 3 bases and J by 0 bases, with 15 bases between the two germline ends. The CDR3 spells CASSQSNRETSGANVLTF. The CDR3 region has the DNA TGCGCCAGCAGCCAGAGTAACAGGGAAACCTCTGGGGCCAACGTCCTGACTTTC.

The rearrangement joins TRBV6-5 to TRBJ2-7; a possible D gene is TRBD1 (6 bases). The CDR3 covers 16 residues. Germline values: CDR1 MNHEY, CDR2 SVGAGI. Between the trimmed V and J ends, which lost 0 bases and 2 bases, there was a span of 14 bases. CDR3 region: CASSYSTPDSTYEQYF. CDR3 sequence (DNA): TGTGCCAGCAGTTACTCGACGCCGGACAGTACCTACGAGCAGTACTTC.

The rearrangement uses TRBV10-2 and TRBJ1-3; 7 bases are shared with TRBD1. Germline V CDR1 and CDR2: WSHSY, SAAADI. V shed 6 bases and J 4 bases; nucleotides not matched to a gene: 9. CDR3 length equals 15 residues. CDR3 in DNA: TGCGCCAGCAGCGAACAGGGGACCAGCGGAAACACCATATATTTT. It is translated as CASSEQGTSGNTIYF.

Regarding this clone: Other DNA sequences from this sample encode an identical CDR3 as well. The rearrangement joins TRBV7-8 to TRBJ1-5; TRBD1 aligns across 7 bases. V was pared by 4 bases and J by 2 bases, with 5 bases of the junction left unmatched. The CDR3 is 15 residues long. From germline, CDR1 is SGHVS and CDR2 FQNEAQ. The CDR3 sequence is CASSSRQGGNQPQHF. In DNA form, the CDR3 reads TGTGCCAGCAGCTCCCGACAGGGAGGCAATCAGCCCCAGCATTTT.

V and J are TRBV7-9 and TRBJ1-2; no firm D call. CDR1 and CDR2 (germline): SEHNR, FQNEAQ (reference sequence). This CDR3 is built from 16 residues. V was trimmed by 3 bases and J by 7 bases, leaving 21 bases between them. The CDR3, as DNA: TGTGCCAGCAGCTTCCGAGCAGGCGCCCTTTTCGGTGGCTACACCTTC. Its protein product is CASSFRAGALFGGYTF.

The chain uses TRBV6-5 and TRBJ1-5; the D gene is possibly TRBD1 (5 bases). Germline CDR1 and CDR2: MNHEY and SVGAGI. The CDR3 has 13 amino acids. V was shortened by 6 bases and J by 5 bases, with 11 bases between the two germline ends. DNA for the CDR3: TGTGCCAGCAGCTATACCAGGGATCAGCCCCAGCATTTT. It encodes CASSYTRDQPQHF.

V gene TRBV4-2 combines with J gene TRBJ1-5; possible D gene TRBD1, 6 bases. The germline V gene encodes CDR1 LGHNA and CDR2 YNFKEQ. Trimming removed 5 bases from V and 3 bases from J, with 11 bases in between. The CDR3 is 14 amino acids. The DNA for the CDR3 is TGTGCCAGCAGCTGGACAGTTACCAATCAGCCCCAGCATTTT. Protein: CASSWTVTNQPQHF.

This clone was counted once. The chain is built from TRBV10-3 and TRBJ1-5; TRBD1 might be the D (6 bases). There are 14 residues in the CDR3. V lost 2 bases and J 4 bases, leaving 9 bases between the germline ends. Germline V gene lookup returns CDR1 ENHRY and CDR2 SYGVKD. Here the CDR3 reads CAISEGTYNQPQHF. The DNA of the CDR3 is TGTGCCATCAGTGAGGGGACATATAATCAGCCCCAGCATTTT.

The chain joins TRBV4-1 to TRBJ2-3; 7 bases fit TRBD1. CDR1 and CDR2 from the germline V gene are MGHRA and YSYEKL. This CDR3 comprises 17 residues. Trimming at V came to 0 bases and at J to 0 bases, leaving 6 bases not matched to a gene. CDR3 in amino acids: CASSQDRGGPSTDTQYF. The CDR3 DNA reads as TGCGCCAGCAGCCAAGATCGAGGGGGCCCCAGCACAGATACGCAGTATTTT.

The chain couples TRBV12-3 or TRBV12-4 to TRBJ2-1; possibly TRBD1 for D (5 bases). V lost 4 bases and J lost 5, with 9 bases in between. The CDR3 consists of 13 residues. CDR3 residues: CASSSTGNNEQFF. The CDR3 DNA reads TGTGCCAGCAGTTCTACAGGAAACAATGAGCAGTTCTTC.

The rearrangement links TRBV7-6 to TRBJ1-6; the D gene is possibly TRBD1 (6 bases). Germline-derived CDR1 and CDR2 are SGHVS and FNYEAQ. Trimming removed 3 bases at V and 5 bases at J, with 11 bases between. The CDR3 sequence is 15 residues long. CDR3 protein: CASSLMTGNNSPLHF. For the CDR3, the DNA is TGTGCCAGCAGCTTGATGACAGGCAATAATTCACCCCTCCACTTT.

This chain connects TRBV21-1 to TRBJ2-1; the DNA was not used to check the table's D call, TRBD2. TRBV21-1 is a pseudogene segment. The length of the CDR3 is 16 residues. CDR3 nucleotides: TGTGCCAGCAACCCAAAGCGGGAGCGGTTTTACAATGAGCAGTTCTTC. Its protein is CASNPKRERFYNEQFF.

This chain links TRBV4-1 with TRBJ2-7; D remains unclear. From germline, CDR1 is MGHRA and CDR2 YSYEKL. Between the trimmed V and J ends, which lost 1 base and 3 bases, there was a span of 10 bases. The length of the CDR3 is 14 residues. The CDR3: CASSQGLALYEQYF. The CDR3 DNA reads as TGCGCCAGCAGCCAAGGACTGGCCCTCTACGAGCAGTACTTC.

Only a few counts were recorded for this clone. The rearrangement uses TRBV6-5 and TRBJ1-5; maybe TRBD1 (5 bases). The germline V gene encodes CDR1 MNHEY and CDR2 SVGAGI. V was cut by 0 bases and J by 4 bases, with 13 bases left in between. The CDR3 contains 16 residues. The CDR3 DNA follows: TGTGCCAGCAGTTACTCGTTCGGGTCAGGGAATCAGCCCCAGCATTTT. As protein: CASSYSFGSGNQPQHF.

This chain connects TRBV29-1 to TRBJ1-2, with 8 bases matching TRBD1. V lost 3 bases and J lost 11; bases outside the gene matches: 14. The CDR3 has 14 residues. CDR1 and CDR2 (germline): SQVTM, ANQGSEA. The DNA of the CDR3 is TGCAGCGTTGACCCGGGACAGGCCTTGGGTGTTTACACCTTC. Its translation is CSVDPGQALGVYTF.

The V call is TRBV28, the J call TRBJ1-5; the D is unclear. The CDR3 length is 12 residues. V lost 7 bases and J 1 base, leaving 5 bases between the germline ends. CDR1 and CDR2 (germline): MDHEN, SYDVKM. CDR3 loop: CASMRSNQPQHF. The CDR3 DNA is TGTGCCAGCATGAGGAGCAATCAGCCCCAGCATTTT.

The rearrangement links TRBV4-3 to TRBJ1-2, with TRBD1 identical over 7 bases. V trimming: 2 bases; J trimming: 3 bases; junction bases outside the gene matches: 12. CDR1 LGHNA and CDR2 YSLEER come from the germline V gene. This CDR3 has 17 amino acids. CDR3 loop: CASSQTFVDREDYGYTF. The CDR3, as DNA: TGCGCCAGCAGCCAAACGTTCGTAGACAGGGAGGACTATGGCTACACCTTC.

The gene calls are TRBV11-3 and TRBJ1-2; 9 nucleotides line up with TRBD1. V dropped 1 base and J dropped 3; count of bases not matched to a gene: 6. The CDR3 length is 16 residues. Germline V gene data show CDR1 as SGHNT and CDR2 as YENEEA. CDR3 region: CASSLGPGQGYYGYTF. CDR3 DNA: TGTGCCAGCAGCTTAGGTCCGGGACAGGGATACTATGGCTACACCTTC.

V is TRBV19 and J is TRBJ2-7; 9 bases map to TRBD1. This CDR3 has 15 amino acids. Looked up from germline, CDR1 is LNHDA and CDR2 is SQIVND (reference sequence). Trimming cost V 1 base and J 1 base; bases outside gene matches: 2. The CDR3 loop is CASSIGGQGSYEQYF. In DNA, the CDR3 is TGTGCCAGTAGTATAGGTGGACAGGGGTCCTACGAGCAGTACTTC.

V gene TRBV9 combines with J gene TRBJ2-7, with 7 bases matching TRBD2. The CDR3 totals 15 residues. Looked up from germline, CDR1 is SGDLS and CDR2 is YYNGEE. V dropped 4 bases and J dropped 3; count of bases not matched to a gene: 10. The CDR3 DNA reads as TGTGCCAGCAGCACAGCGGGGACTCCAAGCTACGAGCAGTACTTC. It encodes CASSTAGTPSYEQYF.

The V and J genes are TRBV13 and TRBJ2-3; 16 bases match TRBD2. This CDR3 is built from 16 residues. Per germline, CDR1 PRHDT and CDR2 FYEKMQ (reference sequence). Losses at the gene ends were 4 bases for V and 4 bases for J; bases not matched to a gene: 2. CDR3 protein: CASSSGTSGGADTQYF. The CDR3 DNA sequence: TGTGCCAGCAGCTCCGGGACTAGCGGGGGGGCAGATACGCAGTATTTT.

The chain carries TRBV5-1 and TRBJ1-1; D not resolved. V lost 7 bases and J lost 5, with 15 bases in between. The CDR3 loop spans 13 amino acids. Germline CDR1 is SGHRS and CDR2 is YFSETQ. The CDR3 sequence: CASSTTESTEAFF. In nucleotides, the CDR3 is TGCGCCAGCTCAACCACAGAATCGACTGAAGCTTTCTTT.

CDR3 sequence reads: CASSYSGQYGETQYF. CDR3 sequence (DNA): TGTGCCAGCAGTTATTCCGGACAGTATGGAGAGACCCAGTACTTC. This chain uses TRBV6-5 with TRBJ2-5; weak D call: TRBD1 (6 bases). Trimming took 3 bases from V and 4 from J, leaving 15 bases between them. The CDR3 runs to 15 residues. Germline V gives CDR1 MNHEY, CDR2 SVGAGI.

This clone was detected only a few times. This rearrangement joins TRBV2 to TRBJ1-2; the match to TRBD1 covers 12 bases. V shed 4 bases and J 4 bases; nucleotides not matched to a gene: 4. CDR1 is SNHLY and CDR2 is FYNNEI in the germline V gene. The CDR3 runs to 15 residues. The CDR3, as DNA: TGTGCCAGCAGTGGCGGGACAGGGGGCGGCTATGGCTACACCTTC. It specifies CASSGGTGGGYGYTF.